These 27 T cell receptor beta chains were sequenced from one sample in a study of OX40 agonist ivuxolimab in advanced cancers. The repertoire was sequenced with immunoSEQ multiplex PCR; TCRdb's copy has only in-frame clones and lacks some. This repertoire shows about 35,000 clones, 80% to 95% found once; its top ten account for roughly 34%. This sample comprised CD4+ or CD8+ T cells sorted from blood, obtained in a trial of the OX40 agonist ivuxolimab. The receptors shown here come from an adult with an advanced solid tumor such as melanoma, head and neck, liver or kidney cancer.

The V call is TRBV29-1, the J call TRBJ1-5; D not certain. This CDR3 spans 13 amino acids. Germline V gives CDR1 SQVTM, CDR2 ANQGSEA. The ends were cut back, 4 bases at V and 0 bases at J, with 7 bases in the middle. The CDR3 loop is CSVVSDSNQPQHF. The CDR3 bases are TGCAGCGTTGTTAGTGATAGCAATCAGCCCCAGCATTTT. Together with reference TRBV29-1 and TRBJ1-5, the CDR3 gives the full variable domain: SAVISQKPSRDICQRGTSLTIQCQVDSQVTMMFWYRQQPGQSLTLIATANQGSEATYESGFVIDKFPISRPNLTFSTLTVSNMSPEDSSIYLCSVVSDSNQPQHFGDGTRLSIL.

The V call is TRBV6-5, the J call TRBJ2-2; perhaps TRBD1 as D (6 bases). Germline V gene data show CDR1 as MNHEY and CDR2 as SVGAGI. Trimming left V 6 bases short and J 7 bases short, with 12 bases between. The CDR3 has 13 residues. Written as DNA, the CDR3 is TGTGCCAGCAGGCTAGGGGGTGGCGGGGAGCTGTTTTTT. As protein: CASRLGGGGELFF.

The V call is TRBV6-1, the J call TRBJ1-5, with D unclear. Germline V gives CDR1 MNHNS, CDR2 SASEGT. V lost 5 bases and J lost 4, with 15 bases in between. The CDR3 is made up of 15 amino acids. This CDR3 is CASSPAELTNQPQHF. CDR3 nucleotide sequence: TGTGCCAGCAGTCCCGCAGAGTTAACAAATCAGCCCCAGCATTTT.

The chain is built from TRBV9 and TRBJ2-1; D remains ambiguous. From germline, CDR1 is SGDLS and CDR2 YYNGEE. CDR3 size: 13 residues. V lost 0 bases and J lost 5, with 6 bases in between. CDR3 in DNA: TGTGCCAGCAGCGTAGATTTCCACAATGAGCAGTTCTTC. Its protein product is CASSVDFHNEQFF.

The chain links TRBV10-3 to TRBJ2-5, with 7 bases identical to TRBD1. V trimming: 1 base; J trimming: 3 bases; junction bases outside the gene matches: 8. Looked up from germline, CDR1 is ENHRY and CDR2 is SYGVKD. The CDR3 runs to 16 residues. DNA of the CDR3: TGTGCCATCAGTGAGTTAAAGACAGGGATGAAAGAGACCCAGTACTTC. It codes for CAISELKTGMKETQYF.

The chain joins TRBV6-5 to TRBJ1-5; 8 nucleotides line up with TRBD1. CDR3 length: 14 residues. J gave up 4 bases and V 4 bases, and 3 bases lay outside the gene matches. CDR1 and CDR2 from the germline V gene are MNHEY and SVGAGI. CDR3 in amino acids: CASSSTGGNQPQHF. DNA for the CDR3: TGTGCCAGCAGTTCAACAGGGGGGAATCAGCCCCAGCATTTT.

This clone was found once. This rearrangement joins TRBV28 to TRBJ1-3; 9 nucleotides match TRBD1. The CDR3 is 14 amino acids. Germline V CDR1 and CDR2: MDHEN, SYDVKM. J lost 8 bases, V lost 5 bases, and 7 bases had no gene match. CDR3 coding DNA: TGTGCCAGCAGTGTGACAGGGGGGGAGGACACCATATATTTT. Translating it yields CASSVTGGEDTIYF. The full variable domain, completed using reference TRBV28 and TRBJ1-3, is DVKVTQSSRYLVKRTGEKVFLECVQDMDHENMFWYRQDPGLGLRLIYFSYDVKMKEKGDIPEGYSVSREKKERFSLILESASTNQTSMYLCASSVTGGEDTIYFGEGSWLTVV.

Here the CDR3 DNA reads TGTGCCAGCAGTACCTCGGGAGGGTTGGACGGGGAGCTGTTTTTT. Protein: CASSTSGGLDGELFF. This sequence joins TRBV6-6 and TRBJ2-2, with 8 positions matching TRBD2. Trimming cost V 5 bases and J 7 bases; bases outside gene matches: 9. The CDR3 length is 15 residues. Germline V gene sequence: CDR1 MNHNY, CDR2 SVGAGI (reference sequence).

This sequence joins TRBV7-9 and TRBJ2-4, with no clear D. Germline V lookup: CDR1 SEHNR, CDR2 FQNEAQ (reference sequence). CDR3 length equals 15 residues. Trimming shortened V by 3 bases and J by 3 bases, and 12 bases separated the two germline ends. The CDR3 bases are TGTGCCAGCAGCTTCGGAGTGTTTGACAAAAACATTCAGTACTTC. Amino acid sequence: CASSFGVFDKNIQYF.

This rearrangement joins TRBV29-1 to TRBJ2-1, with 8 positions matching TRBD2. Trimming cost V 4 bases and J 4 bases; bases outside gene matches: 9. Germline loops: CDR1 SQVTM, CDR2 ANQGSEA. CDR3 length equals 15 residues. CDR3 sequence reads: CSVGGGLAAYNEQFF. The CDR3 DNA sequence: TGCAGCGTTGGTGGAGGACTAGCAGCTTACAATGAGCAGTTCTTC.

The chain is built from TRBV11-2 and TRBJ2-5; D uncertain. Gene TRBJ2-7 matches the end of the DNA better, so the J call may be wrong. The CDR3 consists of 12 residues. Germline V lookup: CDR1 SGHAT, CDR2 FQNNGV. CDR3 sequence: CASSLNAYEQYF. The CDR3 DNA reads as TGTGCCAGCAGCCTAAACGCCTACGAGCAGTACTTC.

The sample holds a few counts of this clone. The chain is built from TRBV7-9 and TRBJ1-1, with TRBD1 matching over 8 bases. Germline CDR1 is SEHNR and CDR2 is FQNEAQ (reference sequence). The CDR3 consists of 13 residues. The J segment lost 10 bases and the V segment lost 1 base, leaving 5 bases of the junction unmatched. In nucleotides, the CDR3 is TGTGCCAGCAGCTTAGTGGTCGACAGGGGAGCTTTCTTT. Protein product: CASSLVVDRGAFF.

The CDR3 sequence: CASSLSFPDSYNEQFF. The CDR3 DNA sequence: TGTGCCAGCAGCTTAAGCTTCCCTGACTCCTACAATGAGCAGTTCTTC. This chain connects TRBV11-3 to TRBJ2-1; D is undetermined. V lost 2 bases to trimming and J lost 0 bases, with 11 bases between them. Germline CDR1 and CDR2: SGHNT and YENEEA. The CDR3 consists of 16 residues.

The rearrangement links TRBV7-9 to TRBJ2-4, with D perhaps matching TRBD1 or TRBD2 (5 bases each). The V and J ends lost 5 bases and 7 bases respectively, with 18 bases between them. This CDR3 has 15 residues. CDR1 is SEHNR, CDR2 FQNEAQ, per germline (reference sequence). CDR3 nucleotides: TGTGCCAGCAGCCGAGCAGCCGGGACGGATAACATTCAGTACTTC. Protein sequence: CASSRAAGTDNIQYF.

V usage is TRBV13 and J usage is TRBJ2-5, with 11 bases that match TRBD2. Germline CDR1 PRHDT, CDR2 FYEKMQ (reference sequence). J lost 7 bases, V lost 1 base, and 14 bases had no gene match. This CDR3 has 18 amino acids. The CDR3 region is CASSLVPGLAEDLATQYF. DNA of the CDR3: TGTGCCAGCAGCTTAGTGCCGGGACTAGCGGAAGACCTCGCGACCCAGTACTTC.

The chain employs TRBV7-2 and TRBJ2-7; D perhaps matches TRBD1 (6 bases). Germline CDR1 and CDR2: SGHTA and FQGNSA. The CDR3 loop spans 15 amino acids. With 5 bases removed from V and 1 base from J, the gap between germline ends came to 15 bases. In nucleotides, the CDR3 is TGTGCCAGCAGCCCTACAGGGTTAGGTTCCTACGAGCAGTACTTC. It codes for CASSPTGLGSYEQYF.

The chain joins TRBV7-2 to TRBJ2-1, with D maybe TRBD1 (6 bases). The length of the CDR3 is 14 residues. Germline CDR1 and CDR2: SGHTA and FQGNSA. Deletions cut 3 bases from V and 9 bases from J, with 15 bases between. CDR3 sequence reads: CASSFVRDNAEQFF. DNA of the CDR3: TGTGCCAGCAGCTTTGTCCGGGACAACGCTGAGCAGTTCTTC.

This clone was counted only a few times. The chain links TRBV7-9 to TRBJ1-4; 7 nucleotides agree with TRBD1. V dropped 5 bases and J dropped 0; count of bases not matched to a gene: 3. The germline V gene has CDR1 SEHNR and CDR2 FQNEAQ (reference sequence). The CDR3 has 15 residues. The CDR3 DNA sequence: TGTGCCAGCAGCGAAGGGACAGCAACTAATGAAAAACTGTTTTTT. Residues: CASSEGTATNEKLFF.

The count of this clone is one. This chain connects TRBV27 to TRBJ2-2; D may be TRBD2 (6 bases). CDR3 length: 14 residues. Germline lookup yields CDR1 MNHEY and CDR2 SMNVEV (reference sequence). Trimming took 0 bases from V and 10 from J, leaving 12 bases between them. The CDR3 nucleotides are TGTGCCAGCAGTTTATCAGGAGGGGAAACGGAGCTGTTTTTT. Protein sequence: CASSLSGGETELFF.

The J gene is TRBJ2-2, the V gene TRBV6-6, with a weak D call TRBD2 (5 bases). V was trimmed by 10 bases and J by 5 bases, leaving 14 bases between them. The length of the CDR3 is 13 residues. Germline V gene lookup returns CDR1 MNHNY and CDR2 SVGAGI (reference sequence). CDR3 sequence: CATSYRGTGELFF. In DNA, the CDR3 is TGTGCCACATCCTATCGGGGTACCGGGGAGCTGTTTTTT.

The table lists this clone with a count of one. The CDR3 loop reads CASSLSRASYEQYF. CDR3 DNA sequence: TGTGCCAGCAGCTTGAGCAGGGCCTCCTACGAGCAGTACTTC. This chain uses TRBV7-9 with TRBJ2-7; D may be TRBD1 (5 bases). Germline V gene lookup returns CDR1 SEHNR and CDR2 FQNEAQ (reference sequence). V lost 3 bases, J lost 0 bases, and 9 bases lay in between. This CDR3 is built from 14 residues.

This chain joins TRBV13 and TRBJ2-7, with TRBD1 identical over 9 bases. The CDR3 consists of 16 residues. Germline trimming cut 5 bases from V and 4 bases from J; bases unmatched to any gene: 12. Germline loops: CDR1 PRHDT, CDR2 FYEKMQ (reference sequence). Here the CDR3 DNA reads TGTGCCAGCAGCCCTTTTGGGACAGGGAATCTATACGAGCAGTACTTC. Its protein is CASSPFGTGNLYEQYF.

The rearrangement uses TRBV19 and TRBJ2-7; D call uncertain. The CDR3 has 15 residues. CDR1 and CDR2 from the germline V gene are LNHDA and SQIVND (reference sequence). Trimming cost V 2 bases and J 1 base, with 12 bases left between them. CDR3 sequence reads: CASSIIGGKSYEQYF. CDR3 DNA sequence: TGTGCCAGTAGTATAATCGGCGGTAAGTCCTACGAGCAGTACTTC.

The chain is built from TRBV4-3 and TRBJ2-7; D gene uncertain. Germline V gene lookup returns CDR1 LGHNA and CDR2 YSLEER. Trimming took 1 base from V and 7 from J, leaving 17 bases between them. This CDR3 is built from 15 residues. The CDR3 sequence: CASSQGHGLAREQYF. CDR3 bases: TGCGCCAGCAGCCAAGGGCACGGCTTGGCTCGGGAGCAGTACTTC.

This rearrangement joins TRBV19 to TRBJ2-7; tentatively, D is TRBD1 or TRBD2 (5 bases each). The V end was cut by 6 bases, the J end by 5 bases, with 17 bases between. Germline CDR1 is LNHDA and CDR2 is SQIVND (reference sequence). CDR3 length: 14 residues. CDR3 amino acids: CASSIRTRGHEQYF. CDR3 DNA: TGTGCCAGTAGCATACGGACTCGGGGACACGAGCAGTACTTC.

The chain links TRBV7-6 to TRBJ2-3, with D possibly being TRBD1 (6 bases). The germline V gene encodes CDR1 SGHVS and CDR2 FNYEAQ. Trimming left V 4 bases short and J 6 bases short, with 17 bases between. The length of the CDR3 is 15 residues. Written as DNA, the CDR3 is TGTGCCAGCAGCTCGCAGGTGGGACATACCGATACGCAGTATTTT. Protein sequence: CASSSQVGHTDTQYF.

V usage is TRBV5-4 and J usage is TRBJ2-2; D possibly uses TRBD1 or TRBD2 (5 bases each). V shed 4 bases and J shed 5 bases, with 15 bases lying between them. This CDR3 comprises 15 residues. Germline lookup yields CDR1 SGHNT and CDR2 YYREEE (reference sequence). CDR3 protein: CASSHDGGSTGELFF. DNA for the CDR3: TGTGCCAGCAGCCATGATGGGGGATCGACCGGGGAGCTGTTTTTT.